This T cell receptor beta chain emerged from a study of regulatory T cells in long-lasting Graves disease. Study-wide findings and caveats: In persistent patients, shared public clonotypes (around 2,600) outnumbered those in new patients (about 1,000).

For TCR beta, libraries came from iRepertoire HTBI primers and Arm-PCR of CDR3 regions. TCRdb reanalysed the multiplex PCR reads using MiXCR and keeps one entry per CDR3 protein. The data contain 550,000 to 600,000 distinct CDR3 sequences, about 16% of them seen just once; the ten biggest clones take up 12%. This clonotype was found many times. The antigen is not known. Time point meaning: newly diagnosed GD, antithyroid drugs for less than 3 months. PBMC RNA served as the TCR library source. Losses at the gene ends were 0 bases for V and 5 bases for J; bases not matched to a gene: 6. The germline CDR1 and CDR2 sequences are KGHSH and LQKENI. The CDR3 runs to 17 residues. The same sample was also used in a study of T cells in Graves' hyperthyroidism and ophthalmopathy. From that second work: In validation, the model predicted ophthalmopathy. These predictions came a median roughly 7.1 months before onset.

The chain recombines TRBV18 with TRBJ2-3; 12 nucleotides align to TRBD2. The input for sequencing was peripheral blood mononuclear cells (PBMCs), taken at new diagnosis, from a patient treated with antithyroid drugs. This clonotype originated in a man aged 18 to 29 with Graves disease. The CDR3 coding sequence is TGTGCCAGCTCACCACCGGTGACTAGCGGGAGATTAGATACGCAGTATTTT. Protein product: CASSPPVTSGRLDTQYF.